The 4 T cell receptor beta chains reported below all come from one sample, sequenced in a study of cytomegalovirus exposure and HLA in healthy donors. In the PCR, 60 Vbeta and 13 Jbeta primers were used. TCRdb's copy holds only in-frame clones and misses some; the assay was immunoSEQ multiplex PCR. The sample carries 100,000 or so clones, approximately 77% recorded once. Sequenced input: PBMCs. All receptors derive from a woman aged 40 to 50 in good health and CMV-seronegative.

This clone appeared a few times. The chain links TRBV30 to TRBJ1-5; D perhaps matches TRBD1 (5 bases). Germline CDR1 reads GTSNPN; CDR2 reads SVGIG (reference sequence). V lost 0 bases and J lost 4, with 19 bases in between. The CDR3 contains 17 residues. The CDR3 region has the DNA TGTGCCTGGAGTGTATCAGTCGGAGGGGAAGGGAATCAGCCCCAGCATTTT. Protein sequence: CAWSVSVGGEGNQPQHF.

This clone was observed a single time. This chain uses TRBV11-2 with TRBJ2-1, with TRBD2 matching 12 bases. Germline V lookup: CDR1 SGHAT, CDR2 FQNNGV. CDR3 length: 15 amino acids. V lost 5 bases and J lost 4; bases outside the gene matches: 3. The CDR3 sequence: CASSRLAGEYNEQFF. The CDR3 region has the DNA TGTGCCAGCAGCCGACTAGCGGGAGAATACAATGAGCAGTTCTTC.

The CDR3 sequence: CASSLSTGGNQPQHF. For the CDR3, the DNA is TGTGCCAGCAGTTTATCCACAGGGGGCAATCAGCCCCAGCATTTT. The chain has TRBV27 and TRBJ1-5, with 7 bases that match TRBD1. V trimming: 0 bases; J trimming: 2 bases; junction bases outside the gene matches: 1. The length of the CDR3 is 15 residues. CDR1 MNHEY and CDR2 SMNVEV come from the germline V gene (reference sequence).

The chain recombines TRBV6-1 with TRBJ1-1; D is ambiguous. Looked up from germline, CDR1 is MNHNS and CDR2 is SASEGT. Trimming cost V 2 bases and J 1 base, with 11 bases left between them. This CDR3 spans 15 amino acids. The CDR3 nucleotides read TGTGCCAGCAGTGAACGCGATGACTGGAACACTGAAGCTTTCTTT. Protein product: CASSERDDWNTEAFF.